These T cell receptor beta chains were read from a single sample in a study of blood T cell repertoires in COVID-19. Data came from immunoSEQ multiplex PCR; TCRdb stores just in-frame clones and leaves some out. Of approximately 240,000 clones listed, nearly 90% are singletons. Sequencing was done on a sample of peripheral blood. The receptor source for this set is a woman aged 40 to 49 who had recovered from COVID-19. CDR3s include the opening cysteine and the closing phenylalanine or tryptophan. A D gene is named only where the DNA matches it firmly. The listing skips clone size in some rows; elsewhere it reads once, few, many or a size class.

>TRBV6-5|once|-|TRBJ1-1
CASSTRHRSNTEAFF
TGTGCCAGCAGTACCAGACACCGATCGAACACTGAAGCTTTCTTT
>TRBV19|-|-|TRBJ1-5
CATLGGQYQPQHF
TGTGCCACCCTGGGGGGGCAGTATCAGCCCCAGCATTTT
>TRBV28|-|-|TRBJ2-1
CASSPRGYNSYNEQFF
TGTGCCAGCAGCCCAAGGGGCTATAACTCCTACAATGAGCAGTTCTTC
>TRBV9|-|TRBD2|TRBJ2-2
CASSVDSGITGELFF
TGTGCCAGCAGCGTAGATAGCGGGATCACCGGGGAGCTGTTTTTT
>TRBV2|-|-|TRBJ1-5
CASKDSHSNQPQHF
TGTGCCAGCAAAGACAGTCATAGCAATCAGCCCCAGCATTTT
>TRBV6-5|-|-|TRBJ1-1
CASSYSMWGENTEAFF
TGTGCCAGCAGTTACTCGATGTGGGGGGAGAACACTGAAGCTTTCTTT
>TRBV10-3|-|-|TRBJ2-3
CATETTEGTDTQYF
TGTGCCACCGAGACTACAGAAGGCACAGATACGCAGTATTTT
>TRBV19|-|-|TRBJ1-2
CATLRLGAPPGGYTF
TGTGCCACACTCCGATTGGGGGCGCCCCCCGGGGGCTACACCTTC
>TRBV4-2|-|TRBD2|TRBJ2-1
CASSQGLGSEQFF
TGTGCCAGCAGCCAGGGACTAGGCAGTGAGCAGTTCTTC
>TRBV19|-|TRBD1|TRBJ2-3
CASSIGTGTDTQYF
TGTGCCAGTAGTATAGGGACAGGGACAGATACGCAGTATTTT
>TRBV4-1|-|TRBD2|TRBJ2-7
CASSQEAGGVAYEQYF
TGCGCCAGCAGCCAAGAGGCGGGGGGGGTTGCGTACGAGCAGTACTTC
>TRBV15|-|TRBD2|TRBJ2-2
CATSRAGGWTGELFF
TGTGCCACCAGCAGAGCGGGAGGGTGGACCGGGGAGCTGTTTTTT
>TRBV5-1|-|-|TRBJ2-7
CASSLDPIGRGSSYEQYF
TGCGCCAGCAGCTTGGATCCTATTGGCCGGGGGAGCTCCTACGAGCAGTACTTC
>TRBV27|few|-|TRBJ1-5
CASSLLGRAGSREPQHF
TGTGCCAGCAGTTTACTAGGCCGGGCGGGGAGTAGGGAGCCCCAGCATTTT
>TRBV5-1|-|TRBD2|TRBJ2-1
CASSWGTSGSVNEQFF
TGCGCCAGCAGCTGGGGGACTAGCGGGAGCGTAAATGAGCAGTTCTTC
>TRBV4-1|-|-|TRBJ1-2
CASSQEGVRGNYGYTF
TGCGCCAGCAGCCAAGAAGGGGTCCGGGGGAACTATGGCTACACCTTC
>TRBV27|-|-|TRBJ2-7
CASRRGGYEQYF
TGTGCCAGCAGGAGGGGGGGGTACGAGCAGTACTTC
>TRBV7-2|-|TRBD2|TRBJ2-1
CASSSSGSVDEQFF
TGTGCCAGCAGCTCTAGCGGGAGCGTTGATGAGCAGTTCTTC
>TRBV4-2|-|TRBD2|TRBJ2-7
CASSQTQREGPYEQYF
TGTGCCAGCAGCCAAACCCAGCGGGAGGGCCCTTACGAGCAGTACTTC
>TRBV2|-|-|TRBJ1-6
CASGRTGYRPPLHF
TGTGCCAGCGGAAGAACAGGGTATCGACCACCCCTCCACTTT
>TRBV27|once|TRBD1|TRBJ2-7
CASGQGAAPQYEQYF
TGTGCCAGCGGACAGGGGGCTGCCCCCCAATACGAGCAGTACTTC
>TRBV7-2|-|TRBD2|TRBJ2-1
CASSPGTINNEQFF
TGTGCCAGCAGCCCCGGGACTATAAACAATGAGCAGTTCTTC
>TRBV28|-|TRBD2|TRBJ2-7
CASSSPQRGGFEQYF
TGTGCCAGCAGCTCCCCTCAGCGGGGGGGCTTCGAGCAGTACTTC
>TRBV27|-|-|TRBJ1-6
CASRAGTLENSPLHF
TGTGCCAGCAGGGCGGGCACCTTAGAGAATTCACCCCTCCACTTT
>TRBV19|-|-|TRBJ2-5
CASRIDSSDGKTQYF
TGTGCCAGTAGGATCGACTCCTCGGACGGGAAGACCCAGTACTTC
>TRBV3-1/TRBV3-2|once|-|TRBJ2-2
CASSRTWGGTANTGELFF
TGTGCCAGCAGCCGCACATGGGGGGGCACGGCGAACACCGGGGAGCTGTTTTTT
>TRBV3-1/TRBV3-2|few|TRBD1|TRBJ1-4
CASSQAGTGGEKLFF
TGTGCCAGCAGCCAAGCCGGGACAGGGGGTGAAAAACTGTTTTTT
>TRBV7-3|-|TRBD2|TRBJ2-3
CASSPLTSGGGADTQYF
TGTGCCAGCAGCCCCCTAACCAGCGGGGGGGGCGCAGATACGCAGTATTTT
>TRBV6-6|once|TRBD2|TRBJ2-2
CASSYPTSGNTGELFF
TGTGCCAGCAGTTACCCGACTAGCGGGAACACCGGGGAGCTGTTTTTT
>TRBV9|-|TRBD1|TRBJ1-2
CASSPQGTGTGYGYTF
TGTGCCAGCAGCCCACAAGGGACAGGAACAGGTTATGGCTACACCTTC
>TRBV11-3|-|TRBD2|TRBJ2-1
CASGTWRESYNEQFF
TGTGCCAGCGGCACCTGGCGGGAGTCCTACAATGAGCAGTTCTTC
>TRBV5-1|-|TRBD1|TRBJ2-1
CASSARDRSYNEQFF
TGCGCCAGCAGCGCCCGGGACAGGTCCTACAATGAGCAGTTCTTC
>TRBV19|-|-|TRBJ1-5
CASSIDRGAQPQHF
TGTGCCAGTAGTATAGACAGGGGCGCTCAGCCCCAGCATTTT
>TRBV7-3|-|-|TRBJ2-5
CASSAGETQYF
TGTGCCAGCAGCGCGGGGGAGACCCAGTACTTC
>TRBV7-8|-|-|TRBJ2-1
CASRAGPTRNNEQFF
TGTGCCAGCCGGGCGGGCCCTACGAGAAACAATGAGCAGTTCTTC
>TRBV18|-|-|TRBJ1-2
CASSPDPGTNYGYTF
TGTGCCAGCTCACCAGACCCCGGGACTAACTATGGCTACACCTTC
>TRBV2|-|TRBD2|TRBJ2-6
CAYGRGSGANVLTF
TGTGCCTACGGGAGGGGGTCTGGGGCCAACGTCCTGACTTTC
>TRBV19|few|TRBD1|TRBJ1-5
CASSITGGAYGNQPQHF
TGTGCCAGTAGTATCACAGGGGGCGCTTATGGCAATCAGCCCCAGCATTTT
>TRBV18|few|-|TRBJ2-5
CASSPPNSRGGETQYF
TGTGCCAGCTCACCACCGAACTCTCGGGGTGGGGAGACCCAGTACTTC
>TRBV19|-|TRBD1|TRBJ1-1
CASSIGQVNIQAFF
TGTGCCAGTAGTATTGGACAGGTCAATATTCAAGCTTTCTTT
>TRBV18|-|TRBD2|TRBJ2-2
CASSPSPGGHPGELFF
TGTGCCAGCTCACCAAGCCCGGGAGGGCACCCCGGGGAGCTGTTTTTT
>TRBV12-3/TRBV12-4|-|-|TRBJ2-5
CASSVIRETQYF
TGTGCCAGCAGTGTGATTCGGGAGACCCAGTACTTC
>TRBV6-2/TRBV6-3|-|-|TRBJ1-5
CASSAHYRDSDQPQHF
TGTGCCAGCAGCGCCCATTACAGGGATTCCGATCAGCCCCAGCATTTT
>TRBV7-9|-|-|TRBJ1-5
CASSFRDQPQHF
TGTGCCAGCAGCTTCCGGGATCAGCCCCAGCATTTT
>TRBV5-1|-|-|TRBJ1-6
CASSLISQGNSPLHF
TGCGCCAGCAGCTTAATCAGTCAGGGGAATTCACCCCTCCACTTT
>TRBV10-2|once|TRBD2|TRBJ2-1
CASSERREGPYNEQFF
TGCGCCAGCAGTGAGCGGCGGGAGGGCCCCTACAATGAGCAGTTCTTC
>TRBV7-9|-|-|TRBJ2-7
CASSPPGKPTYEQYF
TGTGCCAGCAGCCCTCCAGGGAAACCAACCTACGAGCAGTACTTC
>TRBV28|-|TRBD1|TRBJ1-2
CASSIDRAQPYTF
TGTGCCAGCAGCATTGACAGGGCGCAACCTTACACCTTC
>TRBV29-1|-|TRBD2|TRBJ2-3
CSVAGTSGSYGTDTQYF
TGCAGCGTTGCAGGGACTAGCGGGTCATATGGGACAGATACGCAGTATTTT
>TRBV4-3|-|TRBD1|TRBJ1-4
CASSQRDRDEKLFF
TGCGCCAGCAGCCAACGTGACAGGGATGAAAAACTGTTTTTT
>TRBV15|-|-|TRBJ1-6
CATRVRDYNSPLHF
TGTGCCACCAGGGTCCGGGATTATAATTCACCCCTCCACTTT
>TRBV7-9|-|-|TRBJ1-2
CASSLVVRGKGYGYTF
TGTGCCAGCAGCTTAGTCGTCCGGGGGAAAGGCTATGGCTACACCTTC